Reported below is one TCR beta chain. Its antigen remains unknown. PCR was performed a second time for roughly 7 to 12 cycles using a sample-barcoded 5' primer and a J-beta primer mix. TCRdb redid the calling of the 5' RACE reads with MiXCR, one entry per CDR3 protein. The table has about 1.5 million distinct CDR3 sequences, approximately 42% seen once; the top ten hold approximately 4.1%. This sample stems from a study of blood T cells in healthy people across ages. Study background: Template switching captured about one barcoded beta molecule per two T cells.

Germline V CDR1 and CDR2: MNHEY, SVGEGT. With 4 bases clipped from V and 0 bases from J, the junction kept 15 bases outside the gene matches. The CDR3 runs to 19 residues. General study points: Age showed a roughly linear inverse relationship with TCR beta diversity per million T cells.

The sequencing input was blood. The J gene is TRBJ2-1, the V gene TRBV6-2 or TRBV6-3, with 7 nucleotides matching TRBD1. This TCR was recovered from a woman aged 18-29 years in good health. CDR3 region: CASSSATGLLLRSYNEQFF. The CDR3 DNA is TGTGCCAGCAGTTCTGCGACAGGGTTGTTGTTACGCTCCTACAATGAGCAGTTCTTC.